A selection of T cell receptor beta chains follows, all from one sample in a study of CD8 T cells in Susac syndrome. TCRdb called the immunoSEQ multiplex PCR reads again in MiXCR, with one record for every CDR3 protein. This table holds about 300,000 distinct CDR3 sequences, roughly 90% found once. The sequenced sample consisted of CD8+ T cells from PBMCs. These receptors all come from a human donor with multiple sclerosis. CDR3s include the opening cysteine and the closing phenylalanine or tryptophan. D genes are given only for firm matches. Some rows mark clone size as missing; the rest say once, few, many or name a class of expanded clone.

.	TRBV15	.	TRBJ1-5	TGTGCCACCAGCAGAGTCGGGGACGGTCCTTTCGGGAATCAGCCCCAGCATTTT	CATSRVGDGPFGNQPQHF
TRBD2	TRBV9	.	TRBJ2-7	TGTGCCAGCAGCGTAGTAGCGGGAGACGACGAGCAGTACTTC	CASSVVAGDDEQYF
.	TRBV12-3/TRBV12-4	.	TRBJ2-7	TGTGCCAGCAGTCGCGGAATTTACGAGCAGTACTTC	CASSRGIYEQYF
TRBD2	TRBV7-2	.	TRBJ2-7	TGTGCCAGCAGCTTAGTTCTAGCGGGAGGGCCCGGGTACGAGCAGTACTTC	CASSLVLAGGPGYEQYF
.	TRBV11-1	.	TRBJ2-7	TGTGCCAGCAGCTTTGGGTGGACCGTCGAGCAGTACTTC	CASSFGWTVEQYF
.	TRBV4-1	.	TRBJ2-1	TGCGCCAGCAGCCAAGATCTGTCGGGGGAGCAGTTCTTC	CASSQDLSGEQFF
.	TRBV20-1	.	TRBJ1-2	TGCAGTGCTAGAGTACCTCGGGAGGGTCTCTATGGCTACACCTTC	CSARVPREGLYGYTF
TRBD1	TRBV10-3	.	TRBJ1-4	TGTGCCATCAGTGAGTCAGTCCCGGGACAGGGTATAGATGAAAAACTGTTTTTT	CAISESVPGQGIDEKLFF
TRBD2	TRBV5-6	.	TRBJ2-1	TGTGCCAGCAGCTTGTTTACTAGCGGGAGTGTGGATGAGCAGTTCTTC	CASSLFTSGSVDEQFF
.	TRBV6-2/TRBV6-3	once	TRBJ2-3	TGTGCCAGCACCAGGGACCCCCCGGGCTCCGATACGCAGTATTTT	CASTRDPPGSDTQYF
.	TRBV30	.	TRBJ2-1	TGTGCCTGGAGAGTAGGGACGGGTGAGCAGTTCTTC	CAWRVGTGEQFF
.	TRBV18	.	TRBJ1-1	TGTGCCAGCTCACCAGGGCAGGGTGGCACTGAAGCTTTCTTT	CASSPGQGGTEAFF
TRBD2	TRBV19	.	TRBJ2-7	TGTGCCAGTACCGCTAGCGGGGGGGCCTCCTACGAGCAGTACTTC	CASTASGGASYEQYF
.	TRBV12-3/TRBV12-4	.	TRBJ2-3	TGTGCCAGCAGCTCTGGACTGCCAGTTACTAGCACAGATACGCAGTATTTT	CASSSGLPVTSTDTQYF
TRBD1	TRBV14	.	TRBJ1-1	TGTGCCAGCAGCCCGTATACAGGGGTCAACACTGAAGCTTTCTTT	CASSPYTGVNTEAFF
TRBD2	TRBV7-9	.	TRBJ2-7	TGTGCCAGCAGCCCTGGGACTAGCGGGAAACCTTCCTACGAGCAGTACTTC	CASSPGTSGKPSYEQYF
TRBD2	TRBV12-3/TRBV12-4	few	TRBJ2-1	TGTGCCAGCAGTCTAAGGACTAGCGGGAGTTACAATGAGCAGTTCTTC	CASSLRTSGSYNEQFF